Below are 16 T cell receptor beta chains sequenced from a single sample in a study of T-cell memory formation after mild COVID-19. MiXCR, run by TCRdb on the 5' RACE reads, gives a single entry per CDR3 protein. The sample yields more than 350,000 distinct CDR3 sequences, about a sixth seen once. The sample comprised PBMCs or a T cell subset sorted from them (not recorded which). The source of these receptors is a man aged 18 to 30 who had mild COVID-19 (a few samples of this study predate the infection). Cell type and time point are not known.

The chain combines TRBV5-1 with TRBJ2-1; D is undetermined. The CDR3 totals 13 residues. Germline V gene lookup returns CDR1 SGHRS and CDR2 YFSETQ. The V end lost 4 bases, the J end lost 7 bases, and 12 bases lay between the germline ends. The CDR3 sequence: CASSADPGNEQFF. For the CDR3, the DNA is TGCGCCAGCAGCGCGGACCCCGGGAATGAGCAGTTCTTC.

This clonotype showed up just a few times. The V gene is TRBV4-3, the J gene TRBJ1-2; no firm D call. This CDR3 contains 13 residues. Trimming cost V 0 bases and J 4 bases, with 6 bases left between them. Looked up from germline, CDR1 is LGHNA and CDR2 is YSLEER. CDR3 nucleotide sequence: TGCGCCAGCAGCCAAGATAGTTTCTATGGCTACACCTTC. It is translated as CASSQDSFYGYTF.

The rearrangement joins TRBV4-1 to TRBJ2-5; tentatively, D is TRBD1 (5 bases). The germline V and J ends were trimmed by 1 base and 5 bases, with 14 bases remaining between them. The CDR3 length is 15 residues. Germline lookup yields CDR1 MGHRA and CDR2 YSYEKL. CDR3 in DNA: TGCGCCAGCAGCCAAGTATCCCAGGGTCGGGAGACCCAGTACTTC. As protein: CASSQVSQGRETQYF.

There are a few counts of this clonotype. The J gene is TRBJ2-5, the V gene TRBV12-5; 9 bases line up with TRBD1. Germline CDR1 LGHNT, CDR2 FRNRAP. The CDR3 runs to 15 residues. V lost 4 bases to trimming and J lost 5 bases; unmatched junction nucleotides: 8. This CDR3 reads CASGSGDRDGETQYF. For the CDR3, the DNA is TGTGCTAGTGGTTCGGGGGACAGGGATGGCGAGACCCAGTACTTC.

This clonotype was counted only a few times. The V call is TRBV29-1, the J call TRBJ1-1, with TRBD1 matching over 12 bases. This CDR3 has 16 amino acids. Germline CDR1 SQVTM, CDR2 ANQGSEA. Trimming cost V 4 bases and J 1 base; bases outside gene matches: 7. CDR3 protein: CSVVGTGGPRNTEAFF. The CDR3 bases are TGCAGCGTTGTTGGGACAGGGGGCCCGAGGAACACTGAAGCTTTCTTT. Drawing the rest from reference TRBV29-1 and TRBJ1-1, the complete variable domain is SAVISQKPSRDICQRGTSLTIQCQVDSQVTMMFWYRQQPGQSLTLIATANQGSEATYESGFVIDKFPISRPNLTFSTLTVSNMSPEDSSIYLCSVVGTGGPRNTEAFFGQGTRLTVV.

The V call is TRBV7-2, the J call TRBJ2-5; TRBD2 might be the D (6 bases). Trimming left V 4 bases short and J 7 bases short, with 7 bases between. The CDR3 extends over 11 amino acids. CDR1 and CDR2 (germline): SGHTA, FQGNSA. The CDR3 DNA is TGTGCCAGCAGCTCGGAGGGGACCCAGTACTTC. Its protein product is CASSSEGTQYF.

V is TRBV5-4 and J is TRBJ2-7, with D maybe TRBD1 (5 bases). CDR1 and CDR2 from the germline V gene are SGHNT and YYREEE (reference sequence). V lost 4 bases to trimming and J lost 6 bases, with 14 bases between them. This CDR3 spans 13 amino acids. The CDR3 nucleotides read TGTGCCAGCAGCCCGCTAGACAGTCGCGAGCAGTACTTC. Translated, it gives CASSPLDSREQYF.

Many counts were recorded for this clonotype. V and J are TRBV4-3 and TRBJ2-3, with D perhaps matching TRBD1 (5 bases). V shed 4 bases and J shed 3 bases, with 17 bases lying between them. CDR1 and CDR2 (germline): LGHNA, YSLEER. The CDR3 is 16 residues long. The CDR3 coding sequence is TGCGCCAGCAGCCGAGGTAGTGACAGAAAGACAGATACGCAGTATTTT. This sequence encodes CASSRGSDRKTDTQYF.

The rearrangement uses TRBV7-6 and TRBJ2-3; TRBD2 matches 11 bases. Germline lookup yields CDR1 SGHVS and CDR2 FNYEAQ. V dropped 5 bases and J dropped 2; count of bases not matched to a gene: 6. The CDR3 contains 16 residues. CDR3 region: CASSPATSGATDTQYF. The CDR3 region has the DNA TGTGCCAGCAGCCCAGCGACTAGCGGGGCCACAGATACGCAGTATTTT.

The chain has TRBV30 and TRBJ2-1; 8 bases match TRBD2. The length of the CDR3 is 15 residues. The junction had 3 bases not matched to a gene; V was cut back by 2 bases and J by 0 bases. Germline-derived CDR1 and CDR2 are GTSNPN and SVGIG (reference sequence). CDR3 sequence (DNA): TGTGCCTGGAGTTACGGGGGGGGCTCCTACAATGAGCAGTTCTTC. This translates into CAWSYGGGSYNEQFF.

This clonotype showed up just a few times. The rearrangement uses TRBV7-2 and TRBJ1-1; 8 bases are shared with TRBD1. This CDR3 comprises 12 residues. V lost 1 base, J lost 13 bases, and 5 bases stayed unmatched. CDR1 SGHTA and CDR2 FQGNSA come from the germline V gene. DNA for the CDR3: TGTGCCAGCAGCTTAGGGACAGGGCGTGTTTTCTTT. Translating it yields CASSLGTGRVFF.

The gene calls are TRBV11-2 and TRBJ2-7, with TRBD2 as a possible D gene (5 bases). Germline V gene data show CDR1 as SGHAT and CDR2 as FQNNGV. The CDR3 contains 14 residues. CDR3 loop: CASSLGSGLWEQHV. The CDR3 DNA sequence: TGTGCCAGCAGCTTAGGTTCCGGACTCTGGGAGCAGCACGTC.

The chain employs TRBV18 and TRBJ2-3; D is perhaps TRBD2 (5 bases). The V end was cut by 3 bases, the J end by 1 base, with 11 bases between. Germline V gene data show CDR1 as KGHSH and CDR2 as LQKENI. There are 15 residues in the CDR3. CDR3: CASSPPRRGTDTQYF. CDR3 coding DNA: TGTGCCAGCTCACCCCCTCGGCGGGGCACAGATACGCAGTATTTT.

The chain uses TRBV4-3 and TRBJ1-4, with D possibly TRBD1 on 5 matching bases. The CDR3 is 17 residues long. Deletions cut 3 bases from V and 7 bases from J, with 21 bases between. Germline CDR1 is LGHNA and CDR2 is YSLEER. The CDR3 sequence: CASSHHPGGSRSEKLFF. CDR3 in DNA: TGCGCCAGCAGCCATCACCCCGGGGGTTCCCGAAGTGAAAAACTGTTTTTT.

This clonotype was seen a few times. The genes are TRBV7-2 and TRBJ1-5; weak D call: TRBD1 (6 bases). V shed 1 base and J shed 0 bases, with 10 bases lying between them. Germline assignment: CDR1 SGHTA and CDR2 FQGNSA. CDR3 length: 16 residues. The CDR3, as DNA: TGTGCCAGCAGCTTAGATGCAGGGGATAGCAATCAGCCCCAGCATTTT. Protein: CASSLDAGDSNQPQHF.

The rearrangement uses TRBV15 and TRBJ1-5; TRBD1 agrees at 7 bases. The V gene's germline CDR1 is LNHNV and CDR2 YYDKDF (reference sequence). V dropped 0 bases and J dropped 2; count of bases not matched to a gene: 13. The CDR3 length is 19 residues. The CDR3 DNA reads TGTGCCACCAGCAGAGATCGACAGGGAAATAGAAGGGGCAATCAGCCCCAGCATTTT. Translating it yields CATSRDRQGNRRGNQPQHF.